This T cell receptor (beta chain) emerged from a study of blood T cell repertoires in COVID-19. The data were produced by immunoSEQ multiplex PCR, yet TCRdb's version contains in-frame clones alone and is incomplete. Of roughly 140,000 clones in the sample, around 89% were seen once. The CDR3 loop spans 17 amino acids. Sequenced: PBMCs or T cells enriched from blood (not recorded which). This TCR derives from a woman aged 25 to 39 with acute COVID-19. This chain joins TRBV21-1 and TRBJ1-3. TRBV21-1 is a listed pseudogene. As DNA, the CDR3 is TGTGCCAGCAGCAAAGCCCCCGACGGTCCGGGTGGAAACACCATATATTTT. It encodes CASSKAPDGPGGNTIYF.